This T cell receptor (beta chain) stems from a study of blood T cells in healthy people across ages. The V end was cut by 6 bases, the J end by 8 bases, with 22 bases between. This CDR3 contains 15 residues. From germline, CDR1 is MNHEY and CDR2 SMNVEV (reference sequence). A J-beta primer mix and a sample-barcoded 5' primer were used in a second PCR of roughly 6 to 12 cycles. TCRdb called the 5' RACE reads again in MiXCR, with one record for every CDR3 protein. This repertoire shows more than 900,000 distinct CDR3 sequences, around 25% found once; its top ten account for less than 0.75%. This clonotype was picked up a small number of times. These data were likewise used in another study, on T cells of mothers and their children.

The chain has TRBV27 and TRBJ1-2; D might be TRBD1 (6 bases). The source of this sequence is a girl under 10 years old in good health. Input material: blood. Here the CDR3 reads CASSKDWRTGFGYTF. For the CDR3, the DNA is TGTGCCAGCAGCAAAGACTGGCGCACAGGGTTCGGCTACACCTTC.